In this sample, the clone carrying this T cell receptor beta chain turned up many times. This specimen belongs to a study of T cells in Graves' hyperthyroidism and ophthalmopathy. Subjects aged 18 to 65 presented with newly diagnosed hyperthyroidism of less than 2 months' duration. TCR beta CDR3 regions were amplified from RNA. TCR CDR3 regions were first amplified by RT-PCR with HTBI primers. From the multiplex PCR reads, TCRdb called clonotypes with MiXCR, one entry per CDR3 protein. Counted here are about 420,000 distinct CDR3 sequences, approximately 14% occurring once; the ten biggest clones make up around 5.3%. The CDR3 length is 14 residues. Trimming took 3 bases from V and 5 from J, leaving 11 bases between them. Germline CDR1 is MNHEY and CDR2 is SVGEGT.

Material: blood. The chain has TRBV6-2 or TRBV6-3 and TRBJ1-5, with a tentative D call TRBD1 (5 bases). This receptor was identified in a woman between 18 and 29 years old with Graves' hyperthyroidism. For the CDR3, the DNA is TGTGCCAGCAGTTATCGCGGGACTCATCAGCCCCAGCATTTT. It codes for CASSYRGTHQPQHF.